In this sample, the clone carrying this T cell receptor (beta chain) turned up once. Its antigen is as yet unknown. TCRdb re-called the 5' RACE reads through MiXCR, storing one row per CDR3 protein. The sample shows around 1.7 million distinct CDR3 sequences, about 32% of them seen only once. This entry belongs to a study of identical twins. The CDR3 loop spans 15 amino acids. Trimming cost V 7 bases and J 11 bases; bases outside gene matches: 15. CDR1 is LNHNV and CDR2 is YYDKDF in the germline V gene (reference sequence). General study points: Shared out-of-frame alpha sequences (those common to twins) showed excess low generation probability.

The source is a newborn girl in good health. The gene calls are TRBV15 and TRBJ2-5, with 11 bases lining up with TRBD2. The sequencing sample was made of cord blood. CDR3 sequence reads: CATNPWGTSGNEQYF. CDR3 DNA: TGTGCCACCAACCCATGGGGGACTAGCGGCAATGAGCAGTACTTC.